This is a list of T cell receptor beta chains from one sample in a study of T cell changes during pregnancy in multiple sclerosis. Using immunoSEQ multiplex PCR, the repertoire was profiled, and TCRdb retains in-frame clones only, with some absent. The sample lists more than 55,000 clones, around nine tenths occurring once. The starting material was peripheral blood, obtained after pregnancy. Receptor source: a female donor with multiple sclerosis, enrolled in a pregnancy study. CDR3s include the opening cysteine and the closing phenylalanine or tryptophan. Each record gives: J gene, V gene, clone size, CDR3 length, D gene, CDR3 protein, CDR3 DNA. D genes are given only for firm matches. Clone size, where shown, is once, few, many, or a class for clones that have expanded.

TRBJ1-2,TRBV18,NA,17,TRBD1,CASSPIWTGTTNYGYTF,TGTGCCAGCTCACCGATTTGGACAGGGACGACTAACTATGGCTACACCTTC
TRBJ2-3,TRBV30,NA,14,TRBD2,CAWRPAGGLDTQYF,TGTGCCTGGAGACCGGCGGGGGGCCTAGATACGCAGTATTTT
TRBJ1-4,TRBV6-5,NA,15,NA,CASSYQSVRAEKLFF,TGTGCCAGCAGTTACCAATCAGTCAGGGCCGAAAAACTGTTTTTT
TRBJ1-5,TRBV21-1,NA,14,NA,CASSIGTAGQPQHF,TGTGCCAGCAGCATTGGGACAGCGGGTCAGCCCCAGCATTTT
TRBJ2-4,TRBV30,NA,13,NA,CAWSVNGRNIQYF,TGTGCCTGGAGTGTGAATGGCCGAAACATTCAGTACTTC
TRBJ1-5,TRBV2,NA,13,NA,CASSEALPSPGHF,TGTGCCAGCAGTGAAGCGCTTCCGTCTCCCGGGCATTTT
TRBJ2-7,TRBV9,NA,16,TRBD2,CASSAGLAAGSYEQYF,TGTGCCAGCAGCGCTGGACTAGCGGCGGGCTCCTACGAGCAGTACTTC
TRBJ2-5,TRBV7-8,NA,17,TRBD1,CASSLVVLRQGRKTQYF,TGTGCCAGCAGCTTAGTCGTGTTACGACAGGGAAGAAAGACCCAGTACTTC
TRBJ2-2,TRBV6-4,few,17,TRBD1,CASSLQPRGQGTGELFF,TGTGCCAGCAGTTTACAACCCAGGGGACAGGGCACCGGGGAGCTGTTTTTT
TRBJ1-2,TRBV7-9,NA,14,NA,CASSLSRGHYGYTF,TGTGCCAGCAGCTTATCCCGGGGTCACTATGGCTACACCTTC
TRBJ2-1,TRBV5-4,NA,15,NA,CASSHPTKMRNEQFF,TGTGCCAGCAGCCACCCCACAAAAATGAGGAATGAGCAGTTCTTC
TRBJ2-1,TRBV10-3,NA,15,NA,CAISEGLGGANEQFF,TGTGCCATCAGTGAAGGATTAGGGGGGGCGAATGAGCAGTTCTTC
TRBJ2-3,TRBV5-4,NA,15,NA,CASSSRVQGKDTQYF,TGTGCCAGCAGCTCACGGGTCCAGGGAAAGGATACGCAGTATTTT
TRBJ1-1,TRBV2,once,16,TRBD1,CASATRTGGGNTEAFF,TGTGCCAGCGCAACTCGGACAGGGGGCGGGAACACTGAAGCTTTCTTT
TRBJ1-2,TRBV5-1,NA,17,NA,CASSRGQLGAINYGYTF,TGCGCCAGCAGCCGAGGACAGCTAGGAGCTATTAACTATGGCTACACCTTC
TRBJ1-1,TRBV6-5,NA,13,TRBD1,CASTGQGATEAFF,TGTGCCAGCACCGGACAGGGGGCGACTGAAGCTTTCTTT
TRBJ2-5,TRBV5-1,NA,13,NA,CASSPLPLETQYF,TGCGCCAGCAGCCCCTTACCACTGGAGACCCAGTACTTC
TRBJ1-5,TRBV28,few,15,NA,CASTGGGGSNQPQHF,TGTGCCAGCACTGGTGGGGGCGGTAGCAATCAGCCCCAGCATTTT
TRBJ2-5,TRBV2,NA,13,NA,CASTRGLQETQYF,TGTGCCAGCACGAGGGGACTTCAAGAGACCCAGTACTTC
TRBJ1-1,TRBV29-1,NA,12,NA,CSVEGANTEAFF,TGCAGCGTTGAAGGGGCGAACACTGAAGCTTTCTTT
TRBJ1-1,TRBV19,NA,14,NA,CASSELGGDAEAFF,TGTGCCAGTAGTGAATTGGGCGGGGACGCTGAAGCTTTCTTT
TRBJ2-7,TRBV19,NA,15,NA,CASSISGGDVYEQYF,TGTGCCAGTAGTATTTCGGGGGGCGACGTCTACGAGCAGTACTTC
TRBJ2-1,TRBV2,NA,14,TRBD2,CASNGGGEGNEQFF,TGTGCCAGCAACGGCGGGGGTGAGGGGAATGAGCAGTTCTTC
TRBJ1-1,TRBV15,NA,13,NA,CATSRAVNTEAFF,TGTGCCACCAGCAGAGCGGTGAACACTGAAGCTTTCTTT
TRBJ1-2,TRBV6-1,once,14,TRBD1,CASSENRGAGGYTF,TGTGCCAGCAGTGAGAACAGGGGAGCGGGCGGCTACACCTTC
TRBJ1-5,TRBV6-1,NA,15,NA,CASSELRGFNQPQHF,TGTGCCAGCAGTGAACTAAGGGGGTTCAATCAGCCCCAGCATTTT
TRBJ1-1,TRBV30,NA,19,TRBD1,CANAGHRDSFLGRGTEAFF,TGTGCTAACGCTGGCCACCGGGACAGCTTTTTAGGAAGAGGTACTGAAGCTTTCTTT
TRBJ2-7,TRBV2,NA,16,TRBD2,CASSDRASGGSREQYF,TGTGCCAGCAGTGACCGCGCCAGCGGGGGGTCTCGTGAGCAGTACTTC
TRBJ2-3,TRBV5-1,NA,13,NA,CASSLGGTDTQYF,TGCGCCAGCAGCTTGGGAGGAACTGATACGCAGTATTTT
TRBJ2-4,TRBV10-2,once,18,TRBD2,CASSEGTSGGAWVDIQYF,TGCGCCAGCAGTGAAGGGACTAGCGGGGGCGCCTGGGTGGACATTCAGTACTTC
TRBJ2-7,TRBV5-1,NA,15,NA,CASSLAGVQAGEQYF,TGCGCCAGCAGCTTGGCCGGGGTGCAGGCGGGAGAGCAGTACTTC
TRBJ1-3,TRBV30,NA,12,NA,CAWSSTRDTIYF,TGTGCCTGGAGTTCAACGAGGGACACCATATATTTT
TRBJ2-5,TRBV15,NA,15,TRBD1,CATSFLPRTGETQYF,TGTGCCACCAGCTTCCTCCCCAGGACAGGGGAGACCCAGTACTTC
TRBJ1-1,TRBV18,NA,16,NA,CASSPERGAGGTEAFF,TGTGCCAGCTCACCCGAAAGAGGGGCGGGGGGCACTGAAGCTTTCTTT
TRBJ2-7,TRBV12-2,NA,18,NA,CASRLGQWGNRGPYEQYF,TGTGCAAGTCGCTTAGGTCAGTGGGGCAACAGGGGACCCTACGAGCAGTACTTC
TRBJ2-2,TRBV4-3,NA,19,TRBD2,CASSQELPGLERFTGELFF,TGCGCCAGCAGCCAAGAGCTTCCGGGACTAGAAAGGTTCACCGGGGAGCTGTTTTTT
TRBJ1-2,TRBV11-2,NA,14,NA,CASSLVRLYAGYTF,TGTGCCAGCAGCTTAGTCAGGCTTTATGCGGGCTACACCTTC
TRBJ1-1,TRBV5-1,NA,15,NA,CASSLAPGPGTEAFF,TGCGCCAGCAGCTTGGCCCCGGGTCCGGGCACTGAAGCTTTCTTT
TRBJ2-7,TRBV5-4,NA,13,TRBD2,CASSWGLAGGQYF,TGTGCCAGCAGCTGGGGACTAGCGGGGGGTCAGTACTTC